The next 28 T cell receptor beta chains were all read from a single sample in a study of blood T cell repertoires in COVID-19. Profiling relied on immunoSEQ multiplex PCR, and the TCRdb table lists in-frame clones only, not all of them. The top ten clones hold roughly 8% of a sample with 130,000 to 150,000 clones, more than 80% of them seen once. What was sequenced was peripheral blood. The receptor set was obtained from a human donor with acute or convalescent COVID-19. The donor label of this sample is uncertain.

There are many counts of this clone. This chain uses TRBV6-5 with TRBJ1-1, with a possible D match to TRBD1 (6 bases). Germline lookup yields CDR1 MNHEY and CDR2 SVGAGI. Trimming removed 6 bases at V and 3 bases at J, with 17 bases between. The CDR3 sequence is 15 residues long. CDR3 protein: CASSLGRGLHTEAFF. The CDR3 DNA reads TGTGCCAGCAGCTTAGGGCGGGGGCTTCACACTGAAGCTTTCTTT.

The chain has TRBV12-3 or TRBV12-4 and TRBJ1-1; tentative D call: TRBD1 (5 bases). The germline V and J ends were trimmed by 6 bases and 4 bases, with 12 bases remaining between them. The CDR3 is 13 residues long. The CDR3 nucleotides read TGTGCCAGCAGGCAGGCGGGGGGCACTGAAGCTTTCTTT. Encoded protein: CASRQAGGTEAFF.

V gene TRBV24-1 combines with J gene TRBJ2-1, with a possible D match to TRBD1 (6 bases). V was cut by 4 bases and J by 0 bases, with 12 bases left in between. The V gene's germline CDR1 is KGHDR and CDR2 SFDVKD. This CDR3 is 16 amino acids long. DNA for the CDR3: TGTGCCACCAGTGACACAGGGATCCGCTCCTACAATGAGCAGTTCTTC. Protein sequence: CATSDTGIRSYNEQFF.

The sample holds a few counts of this clone. CDR3 bases: TGCAGTGCTAGTAGGGACAGGGACACTGAAGCTTTCTTT. Protein: CSASRDRDTEAFF. This chain links TRBV20-1 with TRBJ1-1; 9 bases align to TRBD1. The CDR3 is 13 residues long. CDR1 and CDR2 (germline): DFQATT, SNEGSKA (reference sequence). V was clipped by 3 bases and J by 3 bases; unmatched bases: 2.

V is TRBV5-1 and J is TRBJ2-5, with a weak D call TRBD1 (5 bases). The CDR3 sequence is 12 residues long. The germline V gene encodes CDR1 SGHRS and CDR2 YFSETQ. The V end was cut by 0 bases, the J end by 5 bases, with 5 bases between. In DNA, the CDR3 is TGCGCCAGCAGCTTGGACAGGGAGACCCAGTACTTC. Protein: CASSLDRETQYF.

The V call is TRBV6-5, the J call TRBJ2-5, with 7 bases matching TRBD1. This CDR3 region has 13 residues. The V and J ends lost 7 bases and 4 bases, in that order; junction bases with no gene match: 6. The germline gives CDR1 MNHEY, CDR2 SVGAGI. The CDR3 loop reads CASIRQGRETQYF. CDR3 nucleotide sequence: TGTGCCAGCATTAGACAGGGTAGAGAGACCCAGTACTTC.

This clone was seen only a few times. The V call is TRBV6-5, the J call TRBJ2-1, with D possibly being TRBD2 (6 bases). CDR1 is MNHEY, CDR2 SVGAGI, per germline. V lost 4 bases, J lost 7 bases, and 17 bases lay in between. The CDR3 contains 15 residues. The chain's CDR3 is CASSSPGTLRNEQFF. The CDR3 DNA sequence: TGTGCCAGCAGTTCCCCCGGGACTTTAAGGAATGAGCAGTTCTTC.

The V call is TRBV7-8, the J call TRBJ2-1; 11 nucleotides align to TRBD1. CDR1 and CDR2 from the germline V gene are SGHVS and FQNEAQ. Trimming cost V 3 bases and J 6 bases; bases outside gene matches: 4. The CDR3 has 15 residues. CDR3 nucleotides: TGTGCCAGCAGCTTGAGGGACAGGGGGTTCAATGAGCAGTTCTTC. It specifies CASSLRDRGFNEQFF.

J is TRBJ1-4 and V is TRBV5-4; TRBD1 aligns across 7 bases. Germline CDR1 SGHNT, CDR2 YYREEE (reference sequence). The V gene end was trimmed by 3 bases and the J gene end by 8 bases; junction bases not matched to a gene: 10. CDR3 size: 15 residues. The CDR3 coding sequence is TGTGCCAGCAGCTCCCCAGACAGGGTCGGCGAAAAACTGTTTTTT. Its translation: CASSSPDRVGEKLFF.

The V and J genes are TRBV19 and TRBJ2-3; a weak D match, TRBD2 (5 bases). CDR1 is LNHDA and CDR2 is SQIVND in the germline V gene (reference sequence). CDR3 length equals 15 residues. V gave up 8 bases and J gave up 2 bases, with 17 bases separating them. The CDR3 region has the DNA TGTGCCAGTGGCGGAGGCGGGCCATACACAGATACGCAGTATTTT. Amino acid sequence: CASGGGGPYTDTQYF.

The chain is built from TRBV6-4 and TRBJ1-5; D is uncertain. The CDR3 is 24 amino acids. Germline assignment: CDR1 MRHNA and CDR2 SNTAGT. Trimming left V 0 bases short and J 0 bases short, with 33 bases between. This CDR3 reads CASSDSTGNPHTHDALCSNQPQHF. The CDR3 DNA follows: TGTGCCAGCAGTGACTCCACGGGTAACCCTCACACTCATGATGCACTGTGTAGCAATCAGCCCCAGCATTTT.

The V and J genes are TRBV4-2 and TRBJ2-3; 14 nucleotides match TRBD2. Per the germline V gene, CDR1 is LGHNA and CDR2 is YNFKEQ. This CDR3 has 18 residues. The V segment lost 3 bases and the J segment 0 bases; nucleotides outside the gene matches: 5. For the CDR3, the DNA is TGTGCCAGCAGCCAGGGGACTAGCGGGGGTGTAAGCACAGATACGCAGTATTTT. Protein sequence: CASSQGTSGGVSTDTQYF.

The CDR3: CASSWTPTYEQYV. CDR3 coding DNA: TGCGCCAGCAGCTGGACTCCAACCTACGAGCAGTACGTC. This chain joins TRBV5-1 and TRBJ2-7; TRBD2 is a possible D gene (5 bases). CDR3 length: 13 amino acids. Germline V gene sequence: CDR1 SGHRS, CDR2 YFSETQ. The V end was cut by 3 bases, the J end by 2 bases, with 9 bases between.

V gene TRBV6-1 combines with J gene TRBJ1-1; D is ambiguous. CDR1 and CDR2 (germline): MNHNS, SASEGT. Trimming cost V 2 bases and J 3 bases, with 19 bases left between them. The CDR3 is 17 residues long. Here the CDR3 DNA reads TGTGCCAGCAGTGAAAGGACGGGAGGGAACATAGACACTGAAGCTTTCTTT. It yields the protein CASSERTGGNIDTEAFF.

The chain is built from TRBV9 and TRBJ1-5, with 7 bases aligning to TRBD1. This CDR3 spans 14 amino acids. Per germline, CDR1 SGDLS and CDR2 YYNGEE. The junction had 8 bases not matched to a gene; V was cut back by 4 bases and J by 7 bases. As DNA, the CDR3 is TGTGCCAGCAGCCCCGACGACAGGGTGCAGCCCCAGCATTTT. This encodes CASSPDDRVQPQHF.

This clone came up a few times. V gene TRBV18 combines with J gene TRBJ1-2, with 7 bases aligning to TRBD1. Germline V gene lookup returns CDR1 KGHSH and CDR2 LQKENI. Trimming cost V 2 bases and J 3 bases; bases outside gene matches: 3. The CDR3 covers 14 residues. CDR3 bases: TGTGCCAGCTCACCAACTCAGGGGGACTATGGCTACACCTTC. As protein: CASSPTQGDYGYTF.

The chain couples TRBV21-1 to TRBJ2-7; the table's TRBD1 call for D was not verified on the DNA. TRBV21-1 is a known pseudogene. CDR3 length: 15 residues. CDR3 DNA: TGTGCCAGCAGCAAAGTGGGGACAGTCCTCTACGAGCAGTACTTC. It is translated as CASSKVGTVLYEQYF.

The rearrangement joins TRBV10-1 to TRBJ2-1; 7 bases agree with TRBD2. The CDR3 spans 14 residues. Losses at the gene ends were 3 bases for V and 4 bases for J; bases not matched to a gene: 3. Germline assignment: CDR1 WNHNN and CDR2 SYGVQD (reference sequence). CDR3 sequence: CASSDPSGYNEQFF. The DNA for the CDR3 is TGCGCCAGCAGTGACCCTAGCGGATACAATGAGCAGTTCTTC.

The chain recombines TRBV11-2 with TRBJ2-2; possible D gene TRBD1, 5 bases. The V gene lost 1 base and the J gene lost 4 bases, with 13 bases spanning the gap. The CDR3 runs 16 residues. CDR1 is SGHAT and CDR2 is FQNNGV in the germline V gene. The CDR3 region has the DNA TGTGCCAGCAGCTTAGGGGGCCAACTATTCACCGGGGAGCTGTTTTTT. Its translation: CASSLGGQLFTGELFF.

The chain recombines TRBV19 with TRBJ1-1; 8 bases fit TRBD1. J gave up 0 bases and V 4 bases, and 1 base lay outside the gene matches. The CDR3 has 14 residues. CDR1 LNHDA and CDR2 SQIVND come from the germline V gene (reference sequence). In nucleotides, the CDR3 is TGTGCCAGTAGTAGGGGACAGGTGAACACTGAAGCTTTCTTT. This translates into CASSRGQVNTEAFF. Full variable domain (rest looked up from reference TRBV19 and TRBJ1-1): DGGITQSPKYLFRKEGQNVTLSCEQNLNHDAMYWYRQDPGQGLRLIYYSQIVNDFQKGDIAEGYSVSREKKESFPLTVTSAQKNPTAFYLCASSRGQVNTEAFFGQGTRLTVV.

This chain connects TRBV18 to TRBJ2-7; the D is unclear. Trimming left V 3 bases short and J 1 base short, with 10 bases between. The CDR3 runs 14 residues. Germline V gene data show CDR1 as KGHSH and CDR2 as LQKENI. The CDR3 DNA reads TGTGCCAGCTCACCGGAGTCACTTTCCTACGAGCAGTACTTC. Its translation is CASSPESLSYEQYF. Full variable domain (missing parts from reference TRBV18 and TRBJ2-7): NAGVMQNPRHLVRRRGQEARLRCSPMKGHSHVYWYRQLPEEGLKFMVYLQKENIIDESGMPKERFSAEFPKEGPSILRIQQVVRGDSAAYFCASSPESLSYEQYFGPGTRLTVT.

This clone was observed once. The V and J genes are TRBV10-2 and TRBJ1-2; D is uncertain. CDR1 is WSHSY, CDR2 SAAADI, per germline. This CDR3 is 14 amino acids long. With 6 bases removed from V and 2 bases from J, the gap between germline ends came to 13 bases. This CDR3 is CASRRLGGNYGYTF. As DNA, the CDR3 is TGCGCCAGCAGGCGTCTCGGAGGGAACTATGGCTACACCTTC.

V and J are TRBV7-9 and TRBJ1-1; 9 bases align to TRBD1. V gave up 1 base and J gave up 2 bases; unmatched junction bases: 5. The CDR3 is made up of 16 amino acids. Germline V gives CDR1 SEHNR, CDR2 FQNEAQ (reference sequence). The CDR3 protein is CASSLVGDRDNTEAFF. The DNA of the CDR3 is TGTGCCAGCAGCTTAGTGGGGGACAGGGACAACACTGAAGCTTTCTTT.

Details on this clone: Other DNA sequences from this sample encode an identical CDR3 as well. V gene TRBV7-9 combines with J gene TRBJ2-3; TRBD2 is a possible D gene (5 bases). Germline CDR1 SEHNR, CDR2 FQNEAQ (reference sequence). The V and J ends lost 3 bases and 1 base respectively, with 8 bases between them. This CDR3 has 14 amino acids. CDR3 sequence (DNA): TGTGCCAGCAGCTTGGACTCTCGCACAGATACGCAGTATTTT. Its translation: CASSLDSRTDTQYF.

The chain carries TRBV19 and TRBJ1-2; no clear D. The CDR3 runs to 13 residues. Trimming left V 3 bases short and J 4 bases short, with 9 bases between. Germline CDR1 is LNHDA and CDR2 is SQIVND (reference sequence). The CDR3 DNA reads TGTGCCAGTAGTATTGCCGAGGGCTATGGCTACACCTTC. Translation: CASSIAEGYGYTF.

The chain employs TRBV4-1 and TRBJ1-2; D may be TRBD1 (5 bases). CDR3 size: 15 residues. V gave up 3 bases and J gave up 4 bases, with 15 bases separating them. Germline V CDR1 and CDR2: MGHRA, YSYEKL. CDR3 sequence reads: CASSHPKGQSYGYTF. CDR3 DNA: TGCGCCAGCAGCCACCCGAAGGGGCAAAGCTATGGCTACACCTTC.

The V and J genes are TRBV25-1 and TRBJ1-2; D gene uncertain. CDR1 and CDR2 from the germline V gene are MGHDK and SYGVNS. The CDR3 totals 15 residues. The ends were cut back, 4 bases at V and 4 bases at J, with 16 bases in the middle. The CDR3 DNA reads as TGTGCCAGCAGTGGCGTTACAGCTCGGGGCTATGGCTACACCTTC. Its protein product is CASSGVTARGYGYTF.

The chain employs TRBV5-1 and TRBJ1-5, with 7 positions matching TRBD1. V lost 4 bases to trimming and J lost 1 base; unmatched junction nucleotides: 2. The germline V gene has CDR1 SGHRS and CDR2 YFSETQ. The CDR3 is made up of 14 amino acids. This CDR3 is CASSPTGSNQPQHF. The DNA for the CDR3 is TGCGCCAGCAGCCCGACAGGGAGCAATCAGCCCCAGCATTTT.